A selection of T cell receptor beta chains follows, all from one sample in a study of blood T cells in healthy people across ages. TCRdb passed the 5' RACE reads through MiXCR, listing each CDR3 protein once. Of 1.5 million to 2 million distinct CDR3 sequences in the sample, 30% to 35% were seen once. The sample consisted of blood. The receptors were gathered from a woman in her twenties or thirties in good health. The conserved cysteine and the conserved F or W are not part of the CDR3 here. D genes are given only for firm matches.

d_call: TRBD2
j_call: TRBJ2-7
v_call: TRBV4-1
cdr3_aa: ASNPRTSRSYEQY

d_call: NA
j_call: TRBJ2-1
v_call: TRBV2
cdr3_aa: ASSAGFSGNEQF

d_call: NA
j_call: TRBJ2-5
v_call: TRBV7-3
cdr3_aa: ASSLNEGFETQY

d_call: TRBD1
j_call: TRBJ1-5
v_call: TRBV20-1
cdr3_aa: SAGNLKTGQPQH

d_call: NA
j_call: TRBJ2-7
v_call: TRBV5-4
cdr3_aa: ASSPNPGPTYEQY

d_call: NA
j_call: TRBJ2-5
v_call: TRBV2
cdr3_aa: ASSERVGTETQY

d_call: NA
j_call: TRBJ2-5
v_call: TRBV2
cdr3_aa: ASSVRTREETQY

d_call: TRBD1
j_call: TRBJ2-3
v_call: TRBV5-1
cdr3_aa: ASSSTGETDTQY

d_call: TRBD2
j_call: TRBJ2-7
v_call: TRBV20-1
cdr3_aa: SASPTSGKQEAQY

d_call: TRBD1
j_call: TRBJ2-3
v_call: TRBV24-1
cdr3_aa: ATSDTRDSPTDTQY

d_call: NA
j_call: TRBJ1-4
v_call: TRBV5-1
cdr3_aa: ASSSGTTANEKLF

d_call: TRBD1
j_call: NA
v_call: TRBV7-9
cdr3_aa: ASSPGTEEETQY

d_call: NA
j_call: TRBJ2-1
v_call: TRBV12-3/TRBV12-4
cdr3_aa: ASSPASEQF

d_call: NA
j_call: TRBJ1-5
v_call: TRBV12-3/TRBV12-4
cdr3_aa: ASRGEGNQPQH

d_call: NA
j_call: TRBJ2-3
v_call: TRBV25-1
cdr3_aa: ASSDPRGDKDTQY

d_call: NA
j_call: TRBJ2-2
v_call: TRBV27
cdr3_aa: ASSLSGFNTGELF

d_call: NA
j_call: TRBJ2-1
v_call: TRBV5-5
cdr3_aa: ASSLAVGEQF

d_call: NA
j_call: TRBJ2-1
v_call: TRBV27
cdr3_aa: ASSPLRDEQF

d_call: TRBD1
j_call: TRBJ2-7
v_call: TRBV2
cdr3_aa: ASSDPDRVEQY

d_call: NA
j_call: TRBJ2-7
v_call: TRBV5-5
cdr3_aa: ASSSGMGDYEQY

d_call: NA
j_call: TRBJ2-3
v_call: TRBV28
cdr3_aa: ASSLRGRRLGDTQY

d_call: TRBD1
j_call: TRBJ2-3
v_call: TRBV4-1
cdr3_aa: ASSRLTGGPRDTQY

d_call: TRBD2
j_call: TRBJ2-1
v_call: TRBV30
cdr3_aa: AWSGGRYNEQF

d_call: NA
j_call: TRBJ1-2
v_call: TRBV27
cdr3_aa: ASAEKGGVTYGYT

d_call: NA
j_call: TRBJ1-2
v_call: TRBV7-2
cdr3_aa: ASDSRGYT

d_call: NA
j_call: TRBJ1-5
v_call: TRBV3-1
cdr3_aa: ASSQVLSNQPQH

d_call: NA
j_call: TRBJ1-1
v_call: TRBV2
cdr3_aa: ASSEGVQGYTEAF

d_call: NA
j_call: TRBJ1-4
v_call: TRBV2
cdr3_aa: ASSGITGSDEKLF

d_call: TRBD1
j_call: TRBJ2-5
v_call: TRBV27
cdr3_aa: ASSLDGTVETQY

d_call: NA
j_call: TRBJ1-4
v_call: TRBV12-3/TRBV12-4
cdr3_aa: ASSFWGSNEKLF

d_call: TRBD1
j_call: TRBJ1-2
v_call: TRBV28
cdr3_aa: ASSLGTGSNYGYT

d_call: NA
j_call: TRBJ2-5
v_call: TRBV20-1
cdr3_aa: SARHTGTQSGHGQY

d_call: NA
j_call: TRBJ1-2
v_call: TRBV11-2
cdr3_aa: ASSPPNLGYT

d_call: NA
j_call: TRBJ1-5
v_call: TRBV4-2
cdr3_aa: ASSQVRERDQPQH

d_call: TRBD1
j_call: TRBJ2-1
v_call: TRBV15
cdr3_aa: ATSRESGTAYNERF

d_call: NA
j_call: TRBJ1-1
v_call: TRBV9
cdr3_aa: ASSVLEEGEAF

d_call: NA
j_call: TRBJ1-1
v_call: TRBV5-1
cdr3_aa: ASSLVGAGNTEAF

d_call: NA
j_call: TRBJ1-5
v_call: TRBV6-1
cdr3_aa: ASSEGLSQPQH

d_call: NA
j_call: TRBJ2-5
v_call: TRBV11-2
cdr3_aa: ASSFLWELGETQY

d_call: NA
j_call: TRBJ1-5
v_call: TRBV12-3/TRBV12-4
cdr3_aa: ASTSGVINQPQH

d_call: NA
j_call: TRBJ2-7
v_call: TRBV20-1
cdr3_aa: SARLSGYDYEQY

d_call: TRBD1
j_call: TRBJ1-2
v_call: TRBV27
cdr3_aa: ASRPGQVNYGYT

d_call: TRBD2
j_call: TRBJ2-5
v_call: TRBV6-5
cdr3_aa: ASSSSGGASETQY

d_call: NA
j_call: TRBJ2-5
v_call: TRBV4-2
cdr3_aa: ASSPGQRTGQETQY

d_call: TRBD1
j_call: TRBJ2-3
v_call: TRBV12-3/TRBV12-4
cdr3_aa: ASSLSPDRGLADTQY

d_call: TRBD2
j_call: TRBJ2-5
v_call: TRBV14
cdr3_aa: ASSQEWRGGYQETQY

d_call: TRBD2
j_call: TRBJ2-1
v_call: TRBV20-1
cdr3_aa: SLSGSSYNEQF

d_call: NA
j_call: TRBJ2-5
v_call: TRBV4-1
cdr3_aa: ASSQTRLGQETQY

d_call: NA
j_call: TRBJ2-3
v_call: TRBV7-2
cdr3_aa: ASSLGYLASTQY

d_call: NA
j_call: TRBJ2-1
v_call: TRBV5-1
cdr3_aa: ASSLELEGYNEQF

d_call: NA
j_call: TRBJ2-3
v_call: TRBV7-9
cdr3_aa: ASRETGYDHLTDTQY

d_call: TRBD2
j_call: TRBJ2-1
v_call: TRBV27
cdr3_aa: ASSVGPSGRADEQF

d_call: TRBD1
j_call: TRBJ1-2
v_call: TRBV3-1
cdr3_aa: ASSQKQGGGYT

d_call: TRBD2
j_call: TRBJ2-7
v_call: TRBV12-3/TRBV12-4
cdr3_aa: ASNIAGGYEQY

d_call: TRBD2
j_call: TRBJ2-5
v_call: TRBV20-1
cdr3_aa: SARGLAGFGTQY

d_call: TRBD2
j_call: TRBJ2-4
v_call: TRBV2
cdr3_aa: ASRTTSGSIQY

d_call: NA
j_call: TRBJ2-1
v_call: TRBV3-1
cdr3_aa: ASSQDMWGEQF

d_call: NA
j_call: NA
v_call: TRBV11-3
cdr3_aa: ASRPGAGETQY

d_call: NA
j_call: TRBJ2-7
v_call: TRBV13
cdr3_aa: ASSLGASPPPYEQY

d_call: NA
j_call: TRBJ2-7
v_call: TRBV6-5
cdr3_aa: ASSYSWRKGGIPYEQY